The T cell receptor (beta chain) described here comes from a study of cytomegalovirus exposure and HLA in healthy donors. About the study: Later, an analysis reported that the 95 to 150 validation repertoires had used the same platform as the 666 first-cohort repertoires. General study results and limits: The authors listed approximately 160 TCR beta chains as cytomegalovirus-associated. It was reported that the classifier diagnosed cytomegalovirus status with high specificity and sensitivity in both the original and validation cohorts.

This clone was detected only once. Its antigen is undetermined. The data were produced by immunoSEQ multiplex PCR, yet TCRdb's version contains in-frame clones alone and is incomplete. The repertoire has approximately 150,000 clones, more than 85% of them found once; the top ten carry approximately 10%. From the roughly 120-subject validation cohort, which was separate from the roughly 610-subject first cohort, the donors were drawn. V lost 10 bases to trimming and J lost 8 bases, with 33 bases between them. Germline CDR1 SGHRS, CDR2 YFSETQ. The CDR3 consists of 17 residues. The receptor's source is a man between 18 and 29 years old in good health and CMV-seropositive. The chain links TRBV5-1 to TRBJ1-2, with TRBD1 as a possible D gene (5 bases). Sequenced sample: PBMCs. The CDR3 is CAGNLAGFGGGSSGYTF. DNA of the CDR3: TGCGCCGGCAACTTGGCGGGGTTCGGGGGAGGATCGAGCGGCTACACCTTC. The entire variable domain, with the rest obtained from reference TRBV5-1 and TRBJ1-2, is as follows: KAGVTQTPRYLIKTRGQQVTLSCSPISGHRSVSWYQQTPGQGLQFLFEYFSETQRNKGNFPGRFSGRQFSNSRSEMNVSTLELGDSALYLCAGNLAGFGGGSSGYTFGSGTRLTVV.